This T cell receptor beta chain was obtained from a study of T cells in Graves' hyperthyroidism and ophthalmopathy. The wider study: Peripheral blood collection took place at initial diagnosis, before any treatment. Findings of the study overall: A model of 13 V-J pairs discriminated ophthalmopathy from stable hyperthyroidism. Researchers found most expanded thyroid clonotypes above 0.001 in blood as well.

Individuals with ophthalmopathy presented a Clinical Activity Score of at least 3, a NOSPECS grade of at least 4 and a duration under 3 months. Amplified regions were TCR beta CDR3 sequences from RNA transcripts. HTBI primers were the set used in a first-round RT-PCR of the TCR CDR3. TCRdb passed the multiplex PCR reads through MiXCR, listing each CDR3 protein once. This sample has 250,000 or so distinct CDR3 sequences, with over 15% found just once. For this clonotype: Its antigen is currently unknown.

Per germline, CDR1 SEHNR and CDR2 FQNEAQ (reference sequence). V lost 6 bases to trimming and J lost 5 bases; unmatched junction nucleotides: 5. The CDR3 has 14 residues. This rearrangement joins TRBV7-9 to TRBJ1-4, with 8 positions matching TRBD1. This clonotype was sampled from a woman aged 18-29 years with Graves' ophthalmopathy. The sequenced material came from blood. The CDR3 loop reads CASSSGQGNEKLFF. The CDR3 nucleotides are TGTGCCAGCAGTTCCGGACAGGGAAATGAAAAACTGTTTTTT. Combining the CDR3 with reference TRBV7-9 and TRBJ1-4 gives the whole variable domain DTGVSQNPRHKITKRGQNVTFRCDPISEHNRLYWYRQTLGQGPEFLTYFQNEAQLEKSRLLSDRFSAERPKGSFSTLEIQRTEQGDSAMYLCASSSGQGNEKLFFGSGTQLSVL.